The 2 T cell receptor beta chains in this list originate from one sample, sequenced in a study of OX40 agonist ivuxolimab in advanced cancers. Library preparation used the immunoSEQ multiplex PCR assay. TCRdb re-hosts the immuneACCESS table, in-frame sequences only. Its copies lack some clones; in the studies checked, an unresolved V gene accounts for under half of them, and the cause for the rest is not known. The sample profile shows roughly 38,000 clones; roughly 78% of them were found once. The ten largest clones represent roughly 2% of the sample. The sequencing here drew on CD4+ or CD8+ T cells sorted from blood, taken in a trial of the OX40 agonist ivuxolimab. These receptors originate from an adult with an advanced solid tumor such as melanoma, head and neck, liver or kidney cancer.

In its sample, this clone ranks as medium-sized. The genes are TRBV5-4 and TRBJ2-3; D possibly corresponds to TRBD1 (5 bases). CDR3 length: 18 residues. Germline V gene data show CDR1 as SGHNT and CDR2 as YYREEE (reference sequence). V gave up 7 bases and J gave up 1 base, with 25 bases separating them. CDR3 region: CASQGPRQPNQGTDTQYF. The CDR3 DNA sequence: TGTGCCAGCCAGGGTCCGAGGCAGCCTAATCAAGGCACAGATACGCAGTATTTT.

The CDR3 loop reads CASSLARQSGAEAFF. In DNA, the CDR3 is TGCGCCAGCAGCTTGGCGCGTCAGTCGGGCGCTGAAGCTTTCTTT. The rearrangement links TRBV5-1 to TRBJ1-1, with no clear D. V was pared by 0 bases and J by 6 bases, with 15 bases between. This CDR3 contains 15 residues. Per germline, CDR1 SGHRS and CDR2 YFSETQ.